Listed below are T cell receptor beta chains from one sample, sequenced in a study of regulatory T cells in long-lasting Graves disease. Via MiXCR, TCRdb re-called the multiplex PCR reads, giving one row per CDR3 protein. The sample contains 300,000 to 350,000 distinct CDR3 sequences, around 20% of which appear only once. Sequencing was performed on peripheral blood mononuclear cells (PBMCs), taken when the disease was refractory, from a patient treated with antithyroid drugs. The receptor set was obtained from a female donor with Graves disease. CDR3s include the opening cysteine and the closing phenylalanine or tryptophan. D genes are given only for firm matches. Not all rows give a size; the values are once, few, many and, for expanded clones, a class.

V gene,clone size,D gene,J gene,CDR3 DNA,CDR3 protein
TRBV19,many,NA,TRBJ1-4,TGTGCCAGTAACAGACGGAGGGAGACTAATGAAAAACTGTTTTTT,CASNRRRETNEKLFF
TRBV3-1,NA,NA,TRBJ2-7,TGTGCCAGCAGCCAAGAACTATACCTTGGGTACGAGCAGTACTTC,CASSQELYLGYEQYF
TRBV19,NA,NA,TRBJ2-1,TGTGCCAGTAGTTCCCTGGACCTCAGATACAATGAGCAGTTCTTC,CASSSLDLRYNEQFF
TRBV6-2/TRBV6-3,few,NA,TRBJ1-1,TGTGCCAGCAGTAGGGGGGCTGGGGCGAGGCGGATGAACACTGAAGCTTTCTTT,CASSRGAGARRMNTEAFF
TRBV6-2/TRBV6-3,few,TRBD1,TRBJ2-7,TGTGCCAGCAGATATCGGGACAGGGGGCTTTACGAGCAGTACTTC,CASRYRDRGLYEQYF
TRBV7-2,many,NA,TRBJ2-5,TGTGCCAGCAGCTTACGCCCGACCCGGGGGGCAGAGACCCAGTACTTC,CASSLRPTRGAETQYF
TRBV29-1,NA,TRBD2,TRBJ2-7,TGCAGCGTTCAAGGACTAGCGAACCACGAGCAGTACTTC,CSVQGLANHEQYF
TRBV28,many,TRBD1,TRBJ2-7,TGTGCCAGCAGTTTATGGGGACAGGGGTACGAGCAGTACTTC,CASSLWGQGYEQYF
TRBV12-3/TRBV12-4,NA,NA,TRBJ2-5,TGTGCCAGCAGTACTCCCGTGGGGGTCCGGGAGACCCAGTACTTC,CASSTPVGVRETQYF
TRBV5-6,NA,NA,TRBJ1-1,TGTGCCAGCAGCTTGGGCGGGATTAGCACTGAAGCTTTCTTT,CASSLGGISTEAFF
TRBV28,NA,TRBD2,TRBJ2-7,TGTGCCAGCAGTTTGGGAGGGAGCGGTTTGTCCTACGAGCAGTACTTC,CASSLGGSGLSYEQYF
TRBV6-1,many,TRBD1,TRBJ1-4,TGTGCCAGCAGACCCGGACAGGGTGATAATGAAAAACTGTTTTTT,CASRPGQGDNEKLFF
TRBV6-1,NA,NA,TRBJ1-2,TGTGCCAGCAGTCAAGGGCCTCACAATTTGCACACCTTC,CASSQGPHNLHTF
TRBV11-2,many,NA,TRBJ1-6,TGTGCCAGCAGCCCTCGGAACTATAATTCACCCCTCCACTTT,CASSPRNYNSPLHF
TRBV6-1,many,NA,TRBJ1-1,TGTGCCAGCAGTCGCGCTGGGGGGGTGAACACTGAAGCTTTCTTT,CASSRAGGVNTEAFF
TRBV2,NA,TRBD2,TRBJ2-7,TGTGCCAGCAGTGGGGGTCTAGCGGGAGGAGGGGAGCGGTACTTC,CASSGGLAGGGERYF
TRBV24-1,once,NA,TRBJ2-1,TGTGCCACCAGTGATTTGGACAGCACCTACAATGAGCAGTTCTTC,CATSDLDSTYNEQFF
TRBV6-5,NA,TRBD2,TRBJ2-7,TGTGCCAGCAGTTATAGAGGGACTAGCGGCGACGAGCAGTACTTC,CASSYRGTSGDEQYF
TRBV5-1,NA,NA,TRBJ2-7,TGCGCCAGCAGCTTAAATTTCGAGGGAGTTTACGAGCAGTACTTC,CASSLNFEGVYEQYF
TRBV2,many,TRBD2,TRBJ2-7,TGCGCCAGCAGTGGGACTAGCGGGAGTTACGAGCAGTACTTC,CASSGTSGSYEQYF
TRBV27,few,TRBD1,TRBJ2-2,TGTGCCAGCAGACTCGACAGGGGCGACACCGGGGAGCTGTTTTTT,CASRLDRGDTGELFF
TRBV28,few,NA,TRBJ2-6,TGTGCCAGCAGTATCCTACAGAGGTCTGGGGCCAACGTCCTGACTTTC,CASSILQRSGANVLTF
TRBV7-2,many,NA,TRBJ1-1,TGTGCCAGCAGCCGTCGTGAGCCCACTGAAGCTTTCTTT,CASSRREPTEAFF
TRBV12-3/TRBV12-4,many,TRBD1,TRBJ2-7,TGTGCCAGCAGTAGGGGGCCCGAGTGGCAGTACTTC,CASSRGPEWQYF
TRBV29-1,many,TRBD1,TRBJ1-2,TGCAGCGTTGAGCGAACCACCGGGACAGGGGGTTCGTTTGGCTACACCTTC,CSVERTTGTGGSFGYTF
TRBV9,NA,TRBD2,TRBJ2-4,TGTGCCAGCAGCGTAGGGCTAGCGGGAGGGGGGGGAGCCAAAAACATTCAGTACTTC,CASSVGLAGGGGAKNIQYF
TRBV7-2,NA,NA,TRBJ1-2,TGTGCCGGCAGCTTAGCCCACTATGGCTACACCTTC,CAGSLAHYGYTF
TRBV7-2,many,NA,TRBJ2-7,TGTGCCAGCAGCTTAGGATATGGGAGACTCGCTTCCTACGAGCAGTACTTC,CASSLGYGRLASYEQYF
TRBV7-9,NA,TRBD1,TRBJ2-2,TGTGCCAGCAGCTCCCCACGAGAAGGACAGGGCAAAGCGAACACCGGGGAGCTGTTTTTT,CASSSPREGQGKANTGELFF
TRBV30,many,NA,TRBJ2-5,TGTGCCTGGAGTAAGGGGTTAGCGACCCAGTACTTC,CAWSKGLATQYF
TRBV5-1,NA,TRBD1,TRBJ1-4,TGCGCCAGCAGCCGCACGACAGGGGTCAGTGAAAAACTGTTTTTT,CASSRTTGVSEKLFF
TRBV6-1,few,NA,TRBJ2-5,TGTGCCAGCAGTCAGTCAGGGGCCGCCTTCTTC,CASSQSGAAFF
TRBV6-2/TRBV6-3,few,NA,TRBJ1-5,TGTGCCAGCAGTTACGGGGGCGGCAGGGGAAGCAATCAGCCCCAGCATTTT,CASSYGGGRGSNQPQHF
TRBV4-3,NA,NA,TRBJ1-5,TGCGCCAGCAGCCAAGATTCGGGGCAGCCCCAGCATTTT,CASSQDSGQPQHF
TRBV27,many,NA,TRBJ1-1,TGTGCCAGCAGCTTAAGAGGGAACACTGAAGCTTTCTTT,CASSLRGNTEAFF
TRBV7-9,few,NA,TRBJ1-1,TGTGCCAGCAGCTCCGGCTCCGGGTCGGCCACTGAAGCTTTCTTT,CASSSGSGSATEAFF
TRBV28,NA,NA,TRBJ1-1,TGTGCCAGCAGTCGCCAGGCCCACCCCTGGGAAGCTTTCTTT,CASSRQAHPWEAFF
TRBV2,many,NA,TRBJ2-5,TGTGCCAGCAATCGGGACACTATCCAAGAGACCCAGTACTTC,CASNRDTIQETQYF
TRBV2,many,TRBD2,TRBJ2-5,TGTGCCAGCAGTGAGGGCGGGAGATCGGAGACCCAGTACTTC,CASSEGGRSETQYF
TRBV5-1,many,NA,TRBJ1-2,TGCGCCAGCAGCTATCACCTACAGGGTTGGAATGGCTACACCTTC,CASSYHLQGWNGYTF
TRBV7-2,many,NA,TRBJ2-7,TGTGCCAGCAGCTTAGGGGCCTACCCCGGGACGGCGCAGTACTTC,CASSLGAYPGTAQYF